This TCR beta chain was identified in a study of blood T cell repertoires in COVID-19. As for the study in general: The United States, Italy and Spain were the sources of the acute and convalescent COVID-19 samples. Sample material is recorded as cDNA or gDNA derived from T cells, B-cell-depleted T cells, or PBMCs.

Study processing details: From reference gene primer amplification, estimates of nucleated cell counts were derived. Clones were sequenced by immunoSEQ multiplex PCR, and TCRdb holds only the in-frame ones, with some missing. D and trimming come from the DNA, and the V and J calls and clone size come from that table. The top ten clones hold over 8% of a sample with hundreds of thousands of clones, just under 85% of them seen once. Germline values: CDR1 LGHDT, CDR2 YNNKEL (reference sequence). CDR3 size: 14 residues. Trimming stripped 4 bases from V and 0 bases from J, with 10 bases between. The specimen sequenced was peripheral blood. The chain carries TRBV3-1 (or the pseudogene TRBV3-2) and TRBJ2-7; TRBD1 might be the D (5 bases). The receptor was isolated from a woman older than 75 with acute or convalescent COVID-19. In nucleotides, the CDR3 is TGTGCCAGCAGCCCTCGGACAACCTCCTACGAGCAGTACTTC. This translates into CASSPRTTSYEQYF.